Listed here are 18 T cell receptor beta chains from one sample, sequenced in a study of response to subunit inactivated influenza vaccine. TCRdb re-derived calls from the RT-PCR reads in MiXCR, one entry per CDR3 protein. Among fewer than 650,000 distinct CDR3 sequences listed, roughly 13% were seen once. Sample: PBMCs from blood, taken roughly 48 days after vaccination. The receptors originated from a man in his fifties who received an inactivated influenza vaccine.

This chain connects TRBV10-2 to TRBJ2-7, with D tentatively TRBD2 (7 bases). CDR3 length: 14 residues. CDR1 is WSHSY and CDR2 is SAAADI in the germline V gene. The V end lost 6 bases, the J end lost 4 bases, and 16 bases lay between the germline ends. The CDR3 reads CASREGGLGYEQYF. In nucleotides, the CDR3 is TGCGCCAGCAGAGAGGGGGGGCTCGGGTACGAGCAGTACTTC.

This sequence joins TRBV28 and TRBJ2-2, with D perhaps assigned TRBD1 or TRBD2 (6 bases each). V was pared by 6 bases and J by 4 bases, with 18 bases between. CDR1 and CDR2 (germline): MDHEN, SYDVKM. This CDR3 spans 16 amino acids. CDR3 sequence reads: CASSPRGAVGTGELFF. The CDR3 bases are TGTGCCAGCAGCCCGAGGGGGGCGGTAGGCACCGGGGAGCTGTTTTTT.

This clonotype appeared many times. The J gene is TRBJ2-6, the V gene TRBV12-3 or TRBV12-4; a possible D gene is TRBD1 (5 bases). CDR3 size: 15 residues. V lost 6 bases and J lost 0, with 9 bases in between. The CDR3: CASRSDSSGANVLTF. The DNA of the CDR3 is TGTGCCAGCAGGTCAGACAGCTCTGGGGCCAACGTCCTGACTTTC.

This clonotype has a handful of counts. This sequence joins TRBV29-1 and TRBJ1-1; D call uncertain. The CDR3 is 14 amino acids. V was pared by 7 bases and J by 6 bases, with 21 bases between. CDR1 and CDR2 (germline): SQVTM, ANQGSEA. The chain's CDR3 is CSATPLAASSEAFF. The CDR3 nucleotides read TGCAGCGCCACACCTCTAGCGGCTTCATCTGAAGCTTTCTTT.

The genes are TRBV7-2 and TRBJ1-1; TRBD1 agrees at 7 bases. This CDR3 comprises 13 residues. The V gene's germline CDR1 is SGHTA and CDR2 FQGNSA. V gave up 7 bases and J gave up 3 bases; unmatched junction bases: 5. The CDR3 region is CASNGDRHTEAFF. CDR3 bases: TGTGCCAGCAATGGGGACAGACACACTGAAGCTTTCTTT.

This clonotype has a handful of counts. The rearrangement uses TRBV21-1 and TRBJ2-1; whether TRBD1, the table's D call, matches the DNA was not checked. TRBV21-1 is termed a pseudogene. The CDR3 totals 15 residues. The CDR3 loop is CASSKVDRGEIEQFF. The CDR3 region has the DNA TGTGCCAGCAGCAAAGTCGACAGGGGGGAAATTGAGCAGTTCTTC.

This chain uses TRBV20-1 with TRBJ2-1, with TRBD2 identical over 11 bases. The CDR3 has 15 residues. Germline V gene lookup returns CDR1 DFQATT and CDR2 SNEGSKA (reference sequence). J gave up 12 bases and V 0 bases, and 10 bases lay outside the gene matches. The CDR3 nucleotides read TGCAGTGCTAGAGATCTATTAGCGGGAGGGATGGGGCAGTTCTTC. This gives the protein CSARDLLAGGMGQFF.

This clonotype was detected many times. The genes are TRBV5-1 and TRBJ2-7; no firm D call. Trimming stripped 0 bases from V and 5 bases from J, with 9 bases between. Germline lookup yields CDR1 SGHRS and CDR2 YFSETQ. This CDR3 is 13 amino acids long. The CDR3: CASSLALWNEQYF. For the CDR3, the DNA is TGCGCCAGCAGCTTGGCCCTGTGGAACGAGCAGTACTTC.

The rearrangement links TRBV10-3 to TRBJ2-7, with TRBD2 matching over 9 bases. The V and J ends lost 3 bases and 1 base, in that order; junction bases with no gene match: 4. Germline V gene data show CDR1 as ENHRY and CDR2 as SYGVKD. The CDR3 contains 15 residues. The CDR3 DNA follows: TGTGCCATCAGTGACTGGCGGGAGGGTTCCTACGAGCAGTACTTC. Its translation: CAISDWREGSYEQYF.

J is TRBJ1-5 and V is TRBV6-5; weak D call: TRBD1 (6 bases). The germline CDR1 and CDR2 sequences are MNHEY and SVGAGI. Trimming took off 3 bases at V and 7 bases at J, with 10 bases between the two ends. CDR3 length: 13 amino acids. The CDR3 DNA reads as TGTGCCAGCAGTTATGGCAGGGGCCAGCCCCAGCATTTT. Protein sequence: CASSYGRGQPQHF.

This clonotype was found once. The chain is built from TRBV15 and TRBJ2-7; D is tentatively TRBD1 or TRBD2 (7 bases each). Germline lookup yields CDR1 LNHNV and CDR2 YYDKDF (reference sequence). Between the trimmed V and J ends, which lost 4 bases and 13 bases, there was a span of 17 bases. The CDR3 spans 12 residues. Here the CDR3 reads CATSTIRGGLYF. CDR3 sequence (DNA): TGTGCCACCAGCACCATCAGGGGGGGGTTATACTTC.

The chain links TRBV5-6 to TRBJ2-5; D remains ambiguous. The CDR3 is 15 amino acids. Trimming removed 2 bases from V and 2 bases from J, with 13 bases in between. Germline CDR1 and CDR2: SGHDT and YYEEEE. The CDR3 sequence is CASSFTRRTQETQYF. DNA of the CDR3: TGTGCCAGCAGCTTCACAAGGCGGACGCAAGAGACCCAGTACTTC.

In its sample, this clonotype was seen once. The chain employs TRBV11-2 and TRBJ2-4; TRBD2 is a possible D gene (6 bases). This CDR3 is built from 16 residues. Trimming left V 1 base short and J 1 base short, with 11 bases between. Germline V gene sequence: CDR1 SGHAT, CDR2 FQNNGV. The CDR3 nucleotides read TGTGCCAGCAGCTTAGTAGGGGAGGCGGCCAAAAACATTCAGTACTTC. Translation: CASSLVGEAAKNIQYF. The full variable domain, with the rest looked up from reference TRBV11-2 and TRBJ2-4, is EAGVAQSPRYKIIEKRQSVAFWCNPISGHATLYWYQQILGQGPKLLIQFQNNGVVDDSQLPKDRFSAERLKGVDSTLKIQPAKLEDSAVYLCASSLVGEAAKNIQYFGAGTRLSVL.

This clonotype was seen a handful of times. The chain uses TRBV7-9 and TRBJ1-6; tentatively, D is TRBD1 (5 bases). Trimming removed 5 bases from V and 6 bases from J, with 11 bases in between. The germline CDR1 and CDR2 sequences are SEHNR and FQNEAQ (reference sequence). The CDR3 runs to 14 residues. In nucleotides, the CDR3 is TGTGCCAGCAGCCCGCAGGGTCGTAATTCACCCCTCCACTTT. This gives the protein CASSPQGRNSPLHF.

The sample holds many counts of this clonotype. The CDR3 is CASSQGASLDTQYF. The CDR3 DNA reads TGTGCCAGCAGCCAAGGGGCCTCCCTCGATACGCAGTATTTT. The chain uses TRBV4-2 and TRBJ2-3; D gene uncertain. This CDR3 contains 14 residues. CDR1 and CDR2 (germline): LGHNA, YNFKEQ. V was pared by 1 base and J by 6 bases, with 11 bases between.

This clonotype was observed a few times. This chain connects TRBV7-2 to TRBJ2-3; 15 positions agree with TRBD2. There are 17 residues in the CDR3. Germline V lookup: CDR1 SGHTA, CDR2 FQGNSA. V shed 5 bases, J shed 4 bases, and the junction held 7 bases outside the gene matches. CDR3 DNA sequence: TGTGCCAGCAGCCGCGGGGGGACTAGCGGGAGGTCAGATACGCAGTATTTT. This gives the protein CASSRGGTSGRSDTQYF.

The chain's CDR3 is CSVAKGGVRGGNQPQHF. DNA of the CDR3: TGCAGCGTTGCGAAGGGGGGGGTGCGGGGCGGCAATCAGCCCCAGCATTTT. The chain has TRBV29-1 and TRBJ1-5; possible D gene TRBD1, 6 bases. Germline lookup yields CDR1 SQVTM and CDR2 ANQGSEA. CDR3 length: 17 residues. Trimming took off 4 bases at V and 2 bases at J, with 21 bases between the two ends.

There are a few counts of this clonotype. The chain is built from TRBV11-2 and TRBJ2-6; 8 bases are shared with TRBD1. Germline assignment: CDR1 SGHAT and CDR2 FQNNGV. The CDR3 length is 14 residues. Unmatched junction bases numbered 4, after V lost 3 bases and J lost 9 bases. CDR3 bases: TGTGCCAGCAGCTTCAACAGGGGGTTCAACGTCCTGACTTTC. Translation gives CASSFNRGFNVLTF.